This T cell receptor beta chain was obtained from a study of T cell responses to AZD1222 COVID-19 vaccine. Generated by immunoSEQ multiplex PCR, the TCRdb table keeps only in-frame clones and is missing some. The sample lists roughly 140,000 clones, 90% to 95% occurring once. CDR1 and CDR2 from the germline V gene are SGHVS and FQNEAQ. There are 13 residues in the CDR3. With 6 bases removed from V and 11 bases from J, the gap between germline ends came to 18 bases. The sample consisted of peripheral blood, taken on day 0 of AZD1222 vaccination. The sequence was obtained from an adult in good health. This sequence joins TRBV7-8 and TRBJ2-3, with a tentative D call TRBD2 (6 bases). For the CDR3, the DNA is TGTGCCAGCAGGGAGGAGGGCCCTCGTAAGCAGTATTTT. Translating it yields CASREEGPRKQYF.